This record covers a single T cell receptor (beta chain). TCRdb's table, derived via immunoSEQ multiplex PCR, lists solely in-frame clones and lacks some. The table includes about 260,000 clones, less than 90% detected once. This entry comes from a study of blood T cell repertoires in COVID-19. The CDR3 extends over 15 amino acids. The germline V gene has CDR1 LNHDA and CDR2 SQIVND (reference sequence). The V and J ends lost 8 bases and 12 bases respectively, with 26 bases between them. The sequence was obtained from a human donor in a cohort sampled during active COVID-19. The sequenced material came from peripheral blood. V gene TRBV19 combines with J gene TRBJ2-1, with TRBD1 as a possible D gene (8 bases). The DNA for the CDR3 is TGTGCCAGTTCTACGGGGGGACAGGTCATAGGAGGGCAGTTCTTC. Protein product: CASSTGGQVIGGQFF.